The 10 T cell receptor delta chains given below trace back to one sample, sequenced in a study of gamma-delta chains in newborns, infants, children. TCRdb called clones from the reads again using CATT. The sample has under 13,000 delta-chain clones, 3.5% seen once. The sequenced sample consisted of blood. The receptors stem from a child who was a newborn, infant or young child, either healthy, febrile or measles-vaccinated (not recorded which).

This sequence joins TRDV3 and TRDJ1, with TRDD3 matching over 7 bases. The CDR3 has 19 amino acids. V lost 2 bases to trimming and J lost 0 bases; unmatched junction nucleotides: 21. Germline V gene sequence: CDR1 TVYSNPD, CDR2 GDNSRS (reference sequence). The CDR3 region has the DNA TGTGCCTTTGGACCCCTGACGGGTAGCTGGGGGGGTTACACCGATAAACTCATCTTT. This sequence encodes CAFGPLTGSWGGYTDKLIF.

There are a few counts of this clone. A far larger clone differs by one base, so this is likely a read error. Additional DNA sequences in this sample encode the identical CDR3. The CDR3 region has the DNA TGTGCCTGTGACACCCTGCGCGTACTGGGGGATACCGTCTCCCTCATCTTT. It specifies CACDTLRVLGDTVSLIF. This chain uses TRDV2 with TRDJ1, with 12 positions matching TRDD3. The germline CDR1 and CDR2 sequences are GEAIGNYY and EKD. There are 17 residues in the CDR3. The junction had 15 bases not matched to a gene; V was cut back by 0 bases and J by 11 bases.

This clone was recorded a few times. V and J are TRDV1 and TRDJ1; TRDD2 aligns across 9 bases. The V segment lost 5 bases and the J segment 7 bases; nucleotides outside the gene matches: 29. CDR3 size: 21 residues. Germline CDR1 is TSWWSYY and CDR2 is QGS. CDR3 region: CALGPGLTLPTKGDIWGKLIF. The CDR3 DNA reads TGTGCTCTTGGGCCAGGGCTCACCCTTCCTACGAAGGGAGACATCTGGGGTAAACTCATCTTT.

The chain links TRDV2 to TRDJ3; TRDD3 is a possible D gene (6 bases). CDR1 is GEAIGNYY, CDR2 EKD, per germline. There are 18 residues in the CDR3. V lost 1 base and J 0 bases, leaving 12 bases between the germline ends. The CDR3 coding sequence is TGTGCCTGTGACACGAGCTGGGGAACCTCCTGGGACACCCGACAGATGTTTTTC. Its protein is CACDTSWGTSWDTRQMFF.

This clone has a handful of counts. The genes are TRDV1 and TRDJ1; 13 nucleotides agree with TRDD3. V lost 3 bases and J lost 3; bases outside the gene matches: 19. Looked up from germline, CDR1 is TSWWSYY and CDR2 is QGS. The CDR3 sequence is 21 residues long. The chain's CDR3 is CALGETLLPSCTGGYADKLIF. CDR3 nucleotides: TGTGCTCTTGGGGAGACCCTCCTCCCCTCCTGTACTGGGGGATACGCCGATAAACTCATCTTT.

This clone turned up a few times. Sequence at one end of the junction differs from germline and may be a read error. The identical CDR3 is also encoded by other nucleotide sequences in the sample. The chain couples TRDV1 to TRDJ1; possibly TRDD3 for D (5 bases). The CDR3 has 16 residues. Per the germline V gene, CDR1 is TSWWSYY and CDR2 is QGS. In DNA form, the CDR3 reads TGCGCTCTTGGGGTCCCACTCGGGCGAAGTAGGGATAAACTCATCTTT. Amino acid sequence: CALGVPLGRSRDKLIF.

This clone qualifies as medium-sized. The CDR3 region has the DNA TGTGCCTGTGACACCGCCGAGGAAAGCTCCTGGGACACCCGACAGATGTTTTTC. Amino acid sequence: CACDTAEESSWDTRQMFF. The rearrangement uses TRDV2 and TRDJ3; D unresolved. Germline values: CDR1 GEAIGNYY, CDR2 EKD. The germline V and J ends were trimmed by 0 bases and 0 bases, with 11 bases remaining between them. This CDR3 has 18 residues.

There are a few counts of this clone. The genes are TRDV3 and TRDJ1; no firm D call. V lost 5 bases to trimming and J lost 0 bases, with 7 bases between them. The CDR3 length is 11 residues. The germline V gene has CDR1 TVYSNPD and CDR2 GDNSRS (reference sequence). CDR3: CAHQYTDKLIF. The CDR3 DNA follows: TGTGCCCACCAGTACACCGATAAACTCATCTTT.

The chain joins TRDV1 to TRDJ1; 10 positions agree with TRDD3. This CDR3 has 20 amino acids. Germline V CDR1 and CDR2: TSWWSYY, QGS. J gave up 2 bases and V 8 bases, and 23 bases lay outside the gene matches. CDR3 in amino acids: CALLITYRWGIPWITDKLIF. In DNA, the CDR3 is TGTGCTCTTCTTATAACCTACAGGTGGGGGATACCCTGGATAACCGATAAACTCATCTTT.

The rearrangement uses TRDV2 and TRDJ1, with TRDD3 identical over 7 bases. The CDR3 is 19 amino acids. Germline V CDR1 and CDR2: GEAIGNYY, EKD. J gave up 1 base and V 0 bases, and 16 bases lay outside the gene matches. For the CDR3, the DNA is TGTGCCTGTGACACCGTGCGTACTGGGGAATACGAAAGCACCGATAAACTCATCTTT. This codes for CACDTVRTGEYESTDKLIF.